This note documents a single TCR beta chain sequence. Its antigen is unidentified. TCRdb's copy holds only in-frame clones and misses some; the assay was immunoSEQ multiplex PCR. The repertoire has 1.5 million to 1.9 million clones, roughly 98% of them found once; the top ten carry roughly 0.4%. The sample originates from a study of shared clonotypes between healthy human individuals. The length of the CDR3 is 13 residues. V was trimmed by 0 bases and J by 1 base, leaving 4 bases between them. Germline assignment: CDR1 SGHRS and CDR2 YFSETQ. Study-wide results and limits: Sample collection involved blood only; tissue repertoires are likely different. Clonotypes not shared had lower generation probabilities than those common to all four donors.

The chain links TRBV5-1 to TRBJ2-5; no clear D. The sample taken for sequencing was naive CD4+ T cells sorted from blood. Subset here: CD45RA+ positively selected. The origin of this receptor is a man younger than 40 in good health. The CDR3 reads CASSLGFQETQYF. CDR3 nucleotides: TGCGCCAGCAGCTTGGGGTTCCAAGAGACCCAGTACTTC.